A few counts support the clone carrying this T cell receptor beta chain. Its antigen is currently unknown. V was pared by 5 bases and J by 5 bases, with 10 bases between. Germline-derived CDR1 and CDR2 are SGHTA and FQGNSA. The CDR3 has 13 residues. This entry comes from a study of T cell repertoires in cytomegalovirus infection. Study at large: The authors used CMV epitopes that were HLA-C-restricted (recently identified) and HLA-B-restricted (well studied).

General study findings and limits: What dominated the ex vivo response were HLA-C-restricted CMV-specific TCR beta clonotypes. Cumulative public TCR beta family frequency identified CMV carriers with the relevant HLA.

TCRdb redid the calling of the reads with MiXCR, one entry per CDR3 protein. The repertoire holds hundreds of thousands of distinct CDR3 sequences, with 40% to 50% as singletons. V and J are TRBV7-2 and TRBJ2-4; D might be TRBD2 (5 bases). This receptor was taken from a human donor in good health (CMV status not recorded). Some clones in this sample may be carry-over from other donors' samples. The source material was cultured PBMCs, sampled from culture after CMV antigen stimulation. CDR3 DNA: TGTGCCAGCAGCACGGGAATGGAAAACATTCAGTACTTC. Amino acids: CASSTGMENIQYF.